A single sample is the source of the 14 T cell receptor beta chains below, sequenced in a study of cytomegalovirus exposure and HLA in healthy donors. PCR employed 60 Vbeta and 13 Jbeta primers. This table comes from immunoSEQ multiplex PCR, and its TCRdb copy is limited to in-frame clones, with some not included. The top ten hold approximately 2.1% of the sample, which has about 250,000 clones, more than 55% seen once. Sequenced material: PBMCs. The receptors here all came from a female donor in good health and CMV-seronegative.

J is TRBJ2-6 and V is TRBV12-5, with a tentative D call TRBD1 (5 bases). Looked up from germline, CDR1 is LGHNT and CDR2 is FRNRAP. The CDR3 spans 18 residues. Trimming cost V 1 base and J 0 bases, with 13 bases left between them. In DNA form, the CDR3 reads TGTGCTAGTGGTTTGGGGCCGACAGCCAGCTCTGGGGCCAACGTCCTGACTTTC. Residues: CASGLGPTASSGANVLTF.

A single count supports this clone. The chain employs TRBV30 and TRBJ1-1, with 8 nucleotides matching TRBD1. The CDR3 is 13 residues long. From germline, CDR1 is GTSNPN and CDR2 SVGIG (reference sequence). The V segment lost 1 base and the J segment 3 bases; nucleotides outside the gene matches: 1. CDR3 nucleotides: TGTGCCTGGAGTGACAGGGGGTACACTGAAGCTTTCTTT. Translation gives CAWSDRGYTEAFF. Combining the CDR3 with reference TRBV30 and TRBJ1-1 gives the whole variable domain SQTIHQWPATLVQPVGSPLSLECTVEGTSNPNLYWYRQAAGRGLQLLFYSVGIGQISSEVPQNLSASRPQDRQFILSSKKLLLSDSGFYLCAWSDRGYTEAFFGQGTRLTVV.

The rearrangement uses TRBV28 and TRBJ2-7; D perhaps matches TRBD2 (6 bases). V was pared by 9 bases and J by 3 bases, with 21 bases between. Germline V gene sequence: CDR1 MDHEN, CDR2 SYDVKM. The CDR3 runs to 15 residues. The CDR3 here is CASLGSGRTYYEQYF. The CDR3 coding sequence is TGTGCCAGTCTGGGTAGCGGACGGACATACTACGAGCAGTACTTC.

The chain is built from TRBV7-8 and TRBJ1-6; D is unclear. The CDR3 extends over 14 amino acids. Germline V CDR1 and CDR2: SGHVS, FQNEAQ. With 2 bases removed from V and 6 bases from J, the gap between germline ends came to 8 bases. CDR3 sequence reads: CASSLSTFNSPLHF. The CDR3 DNA is TGTGCCAGCAGCTTATCCACTTTTAATTCACCCCTCCACTTT.

In this sample, this clone turned up once. The J gene is TRBJ2-7, the V gene TRBV27, with TRBD2 identical over 10 bases. The CDR3 is made up of 16 amino acids. Germline V CDR1 and CDR2: MNHEY, SMNVEV (reference sequence). Trimming at V came to 3 bases and at J to 4 bases, leaving 9 bases not matched to a gene. CDR3 protein: CASSFKLLAGVYEQYF. In nucleotides, the CDR3 is TGTGCCAGCAGTTTCAAACTTCTAGCGGGAGTATACGAGCAGTACTTC.

The gene calls are TRBV11-2 and TRBJ2-7; TRBD2 might be the D (5 bases). Per the germline V gene, CDR1 is SGHAT and CDR2 is FQNNGV. V lost 2 bases to trimming and J lost 2 bases, with 10 bases between them. The length of the CDR3 is 14 residues. The CDR3 region is CASSLSGLTYEQYF. In DNA, the CDR3 is TGTGCCAGCAGCTTATCCGGACTCACCTACGAGCAGTACTTC. The full variable domain, in which reference TRBV11-2 and TRBJ2-7 provide the parts outside the CDR3, is EAGVAQSPRYKIIEKRQSVAFWCNPISGHATLYWYQQILGQGPKLLIQFQNNGVVDDSQLPKDRFSAERLKGVDSTLKIQPAKLEDSAVYLCASSLSGLTYEQYFGPGTRLTVT.

The chain has TRBV2 and TRBJ2-5; 9 nucleotides agree with TRBD1. The better agreement between TRBJ2-7 and the DNA end casts doubt on the J call. The V gene's germline CDR1 is SNHLY and CDR2 FYNNEI. The CDR3 extends over 14 amino acids. DNA for the CDR3: TGTGCCAGCAGAACTGGGACAGGGATCCACGAGCAGTACTTC. Translated: CASRTGTGIHEQYF.

As for this clone: The junction and the germline gene differ at one end; a read error may be behind it. The V gene is TRBV7-9, the J gene TRBJ1-4; D perhaps matches TRBD1 (5 bases). The CDR3 has 14 residues. Germline V lookup: CDR1 SEHNR, CDR2 FQNEAQ (reference sequence). The CDR3 is CSSSDRQIGEKLFF. CDR3 coding DNA: TGTTCCAGCAGCGACAGACAGATTGGTGAAAAACTGTTTTTT.

The CDR3 bases are TGTGCCAGCTCACTCGGGGGTGACACTGAAGCTTTCTTT. Translating gives CASSLGGDTEAFF. The chain links TRBV18 to TRBJ1-1; TRBD1 is a possible D gene (5 bases). Germline loops: CDR1 KGHSH, CDR2 LQKENI. Trimming removed 4 bases from V and 3 bases from J, with 9 bases in between. The CDR3 length is 13 residues.

This chain connects TRBV14 to TRBJ2-7; D gene ambiguous. The CDR3 sequence is 15 residues long. Germline values: CDR1 SGHDN, CDR2 FVKESK. V lost 2 bases and J 0 bases, leaving 11 bases between the germline ends. DNA for the CDR3: TGTGCCAGCAGCCAATTTCGGAGCAGCTCCTACGAGCAGTACTTC. It specifies CASSQFRSSSYEQYF.

This sequence joins TRBV10-3 and TRBJ1-2; D perhaps matches TRBD1 (5 bases). This CDR3 comprises 15 residues. Trimming shortened V by 2 bases and J by 0 bases, and 10 bases separated the two germline ends. CDR1 and CDR2 from the germline V gene are ENHRY and SYGVKD. The CDR3 bases are TGTGCCATCAGTGAGGGGGCGTTAGCTAACTATGGCTACACCTTC. This sequence encodes CAISEGALANYGYTF.

The table lists this clone with a few counts. The J gene is TRBJ1-2, the V gene TRBV20-1, with D unresolved. The CDR3 is made up of 11 amino acids. CDR1 and CDR2 (germline): DFQATT, SNEGSKA (reference sequence). CDR3 amino acids: CSAVWRYGYTF. The DNA for the CDR3 is TGCAGCGCAGTGTGGAGGTATGGCTACACCTTC.

This sequence joins TRBV7-6 and TRBJ2-5; D is unclear. The CDR3 length is 12 residues. Germline assignment: CDR1 SGHVS and CDR2 FNYEAQ. V shed 4 bases and J shed 4 bases, with 7 bases lying between them. CDR3: CASSSDGETQYF. CDR3 in DNA: TGTGCCAGCAGCTCAGATGGAGAGACCCAGTACTTC. The entire variable domain, with the rest obtained from reference TRBV7-6 and TRBJ2-5, is as follows: GAGVSQSPRYKVTKRGQDVALRCDPISGHVSLYWYRQALGQGPEFLTYFNYEAQQDKSGLPNDRFSAERPEGSISTLTIQRTEQRDSAMYRCASSSDGETQYFGPGTRLLVL.

Concerning this clone itself: At one boundary the junction diverges from the germline segment, which might be a read error. V and J are TRBV10-1 and TRBJ2-1, with 11 bases that match TRBD2. Germline V gene data show CDR1 as WNHNN and CDR2 as SYGVQD (reference sequence). The CDR3 spans 13 residues. The CDR3 reads CASSDVAGGLVVF. The CDR3 bases are TGCGCCAGCAGTGATGTAGCGGGAGGGCTAGTGGTCTTC.